The T cell receptor beta chain described here comes from a study of blood T cells in healthy people across ages. Study-wide results and caveats: Per-million-T-cell TCR beta diversity fell roughly linearly with age.

Of note for this clonotype: Its target is unknown. Its ends do not fully match the called genes, so a read error is possible.

PCR was performed a second time for about 6 to 11 cycles using a sample-barcoded 5' primer and a J-beta primer mix. One entry per CDR3 protein, called by TCRdb with MiXCR from the 5' RACE reads. The table includes about 1.1 million distinct CDR3 sequences, more than 30% detected once. This receptor was obtained from a man between 18 and 35 years old in good health. Sequenced: blood.

CDR3 amino acids: CASTKGGGDKNSQYF. In nucleotides, the CDR3 is TGTGCCAGCACTAAGGGAGGGGGAGACAAAAACAGTCAGTACTTC. This rearrangement joins TRBV6-1 to TRBJ2-4; TRBD2 is a possible D gene (7 bases). The CDR3 covers 15 residues. Germline CDR1 and CDR2: MNHNS and SASEGT.